This T cell receptor beta chain was obtained from a study of blood T cell repertoires in COVID-19. Study information: Collection of acute and convalescent COVID-19 samples took place in the United States, Italy and Spain.

Trimming cost V 4 bases and J 1 base, with 10 bases left between them. Germline assignment: CDR1 GTSNPN and CDR2 SVGIG (reference sequence). The CDR3 sequence is 13 residues long. Original data processing: Amplification of reference gene primers was used by the study to estimate nucleated cell counts. Sequenced by immunoSEQ multiplex PCR; TCRdb stores in-frame clones only, minus some. The V and J calls and clone size were taken over from that table, and D and trimming were inferred from the DNA. The sample yields 70,000 or so clones, 87% seen once. The chain uses TRBV30 and TRBJ1-1; D is uncertain. Sequenced input: peripheral blood. This clonotype was obtained from a woman between 18 and 29 years old with acute or convalescent COVID-19. This CDR3 reads CAWTVSKNTEAFF. The DNA of the CDR3 is TGTGCCTGGACAGTAAGTAAGAACACTGAAGCTTTCTTT.